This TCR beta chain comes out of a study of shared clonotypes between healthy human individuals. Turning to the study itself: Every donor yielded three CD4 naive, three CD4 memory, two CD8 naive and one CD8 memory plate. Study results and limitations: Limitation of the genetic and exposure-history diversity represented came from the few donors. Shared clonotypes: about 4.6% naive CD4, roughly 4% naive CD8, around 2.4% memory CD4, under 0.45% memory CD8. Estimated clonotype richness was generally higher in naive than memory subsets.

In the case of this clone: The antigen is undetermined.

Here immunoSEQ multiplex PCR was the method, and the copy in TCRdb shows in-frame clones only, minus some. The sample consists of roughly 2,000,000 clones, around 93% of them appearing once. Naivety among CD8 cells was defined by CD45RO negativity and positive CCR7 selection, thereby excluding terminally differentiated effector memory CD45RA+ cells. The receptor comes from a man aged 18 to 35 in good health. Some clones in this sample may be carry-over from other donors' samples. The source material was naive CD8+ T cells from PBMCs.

The CDR3 is CASSMGHVSYEQYF. The CDR3 DNA is TGTGCCAGCAGTATGGGCCACGTCTCCTACGAGCAGTACTTC. The chain has TRBV27 and TRBJ2-7; D is uncertain. With 5 bases removed from V and 0 bases from J, the gap between germline ends came to 11 bases. This CDR3 contains 14 residues. CDR1 and CDR2 (germline): MNHEY, SMNVEV (reference sequence).